This T cell receptor (beta chain) was captured in a study of T cell responses to AZD1222 COVID-19 vaccine. Study results and limitations: Per reports, nearly half of all spike-specific TCRs target regions that are unmutated in variants. It should be noted that donors were predominantly white British and more often female, and clonal diversity was possibly underestimated. Baseline seropositivity characterized only a handful of AZD1222 recipients.

As concerns this clone: Its target is not known.

Per germline, CDR1 KGHSH and CDR2 LQKENI. The CDR3 is 17 residues long. Trimming took 5 bases from V and 1 from J, leaving 17 bases between them. Analysis merged second doses at about 4 or about 12 weeks. Sequencing was performed with immunoSEQ multiplex PCR; in TCRdb, only in-frame clones are kept and a portion is missing. The sample yields roughly 160,000 clones, approximately 90% seen once. The V call is TRBV18, the J call TRBJ2-2; a weak D match, TRBD1 (6 bases). This receptor was taken from an adult who received the AZD1222 COVID-19 vaccine. The specimen comprised peripheral blood, sampled 28 days after the second AZD1222 dose. CDR3 nucleotides: TGTGCCAGCTCAAGCCAGGGGTCGAGGTTGAACACCGGGGAGCTGTTTTTT. Amino acids: CASSSQGSRLNTGELFF.